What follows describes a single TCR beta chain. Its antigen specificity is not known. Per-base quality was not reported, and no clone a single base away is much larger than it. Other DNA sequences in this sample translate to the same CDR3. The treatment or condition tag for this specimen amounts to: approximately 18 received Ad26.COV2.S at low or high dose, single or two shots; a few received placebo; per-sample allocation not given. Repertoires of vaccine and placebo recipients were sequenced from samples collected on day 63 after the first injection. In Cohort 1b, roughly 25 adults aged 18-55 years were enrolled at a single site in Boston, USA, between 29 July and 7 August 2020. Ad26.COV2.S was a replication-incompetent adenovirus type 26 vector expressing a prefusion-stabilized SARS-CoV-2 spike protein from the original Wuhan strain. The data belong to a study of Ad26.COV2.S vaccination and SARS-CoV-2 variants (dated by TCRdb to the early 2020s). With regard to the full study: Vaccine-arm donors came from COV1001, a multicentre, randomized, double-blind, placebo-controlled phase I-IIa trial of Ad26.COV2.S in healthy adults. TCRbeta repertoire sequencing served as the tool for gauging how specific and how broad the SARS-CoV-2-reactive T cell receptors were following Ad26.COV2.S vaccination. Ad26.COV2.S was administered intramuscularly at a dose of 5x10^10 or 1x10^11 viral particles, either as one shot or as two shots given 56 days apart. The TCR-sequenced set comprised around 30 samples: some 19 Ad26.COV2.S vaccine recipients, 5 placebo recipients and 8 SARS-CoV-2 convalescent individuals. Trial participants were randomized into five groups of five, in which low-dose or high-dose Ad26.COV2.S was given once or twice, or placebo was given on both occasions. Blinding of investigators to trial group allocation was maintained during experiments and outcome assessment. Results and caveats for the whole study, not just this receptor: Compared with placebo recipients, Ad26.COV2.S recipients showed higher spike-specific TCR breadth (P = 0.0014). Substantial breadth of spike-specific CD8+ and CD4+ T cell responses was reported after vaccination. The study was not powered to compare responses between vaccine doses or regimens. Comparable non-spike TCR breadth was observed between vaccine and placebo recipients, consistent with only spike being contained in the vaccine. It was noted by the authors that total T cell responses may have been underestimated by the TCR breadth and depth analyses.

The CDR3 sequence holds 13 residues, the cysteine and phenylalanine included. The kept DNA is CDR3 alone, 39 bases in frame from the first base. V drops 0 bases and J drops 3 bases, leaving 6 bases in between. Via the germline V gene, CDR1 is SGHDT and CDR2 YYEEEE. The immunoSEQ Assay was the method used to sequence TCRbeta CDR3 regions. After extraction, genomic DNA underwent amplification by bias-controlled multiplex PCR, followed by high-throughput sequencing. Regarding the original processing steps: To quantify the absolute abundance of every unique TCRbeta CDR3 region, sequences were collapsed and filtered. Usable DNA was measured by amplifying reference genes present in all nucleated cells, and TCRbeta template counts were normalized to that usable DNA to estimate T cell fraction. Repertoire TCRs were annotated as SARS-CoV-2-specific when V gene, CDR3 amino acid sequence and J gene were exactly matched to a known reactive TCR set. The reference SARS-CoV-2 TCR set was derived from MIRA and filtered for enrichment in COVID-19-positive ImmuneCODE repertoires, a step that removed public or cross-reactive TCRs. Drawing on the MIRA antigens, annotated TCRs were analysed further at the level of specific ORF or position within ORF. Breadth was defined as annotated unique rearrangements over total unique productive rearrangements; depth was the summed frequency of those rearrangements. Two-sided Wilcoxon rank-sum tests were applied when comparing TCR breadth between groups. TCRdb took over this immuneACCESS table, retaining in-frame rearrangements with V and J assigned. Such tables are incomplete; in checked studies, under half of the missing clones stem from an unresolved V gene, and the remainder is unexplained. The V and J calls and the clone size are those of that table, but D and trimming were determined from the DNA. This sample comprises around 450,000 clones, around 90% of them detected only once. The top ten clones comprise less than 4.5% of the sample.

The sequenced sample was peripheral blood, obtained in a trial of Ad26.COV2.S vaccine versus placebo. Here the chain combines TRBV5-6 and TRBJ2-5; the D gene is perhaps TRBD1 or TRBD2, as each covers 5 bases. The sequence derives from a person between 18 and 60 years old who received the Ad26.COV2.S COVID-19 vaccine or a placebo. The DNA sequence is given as TGTGCCAGCAGCTTGGTGGGGGAAGAGACCCAGTACTTC. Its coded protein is CASSLVGEETQYF.